This TCR beta chain came from a study of cytomegalovirus exposure and HLA in healthy donors. Study-wide context: An earlier analysis found some 100 million unique TCR beta sequences from about 190 million T cells.

CDR1 MNHEY and CDR2 SMNVEV come from the germline V gene (reference sequence). The CDR3 sequence is 14 residues long. V lost 6 bases and J lost 7; bases outside the gene matches: 10. Among the donors, all were healthy bone marrow donors. Amplification used 60 Vbeta primers and 13 Jbeta primers. Here immunoSEQ multiplex PCR was the method, and the copy in TCRdb shows in-frame clones only, minus some. This table holds 98,000 or so clones, around 73% found once. The origin of this receptor is a woman between 35 and 50 years old in good health and CMV-seronegative. The sequencing input was PBMCs. The V call is TRBV27, the J call TRBJ2-3, with 7 bases that match TRBD1. The CDR3 reads CASRRMTGTNTQYF. The CDR3 DNA reads TGTGCCAGCAGGAGAATGACAGGGACGAATACGCAGTATTTT.